This T cell receptor beta chain originates from a study of blood T cell repertoires in COVID-19. At the level of the study: PBMCs, B-cell-depleted T cells, or T cells provided the cDNA or gDNA that made up the material.

There are 16 residues in the CDR3. Germline V CDR1 and CDR2: MNHEY, SVGAGI. The V gene end was trimmed by 4 bases and the J gene end by 3 bases; junction bases not matched to a gene: 4. Original processing notes: Scientists estimated how many nucleated cells there were by amplifying reference gene primers. Sequencing was performed with immunoSEQ multiplex PCR; in TCRdb, only in-frame clones are kept and a portion is missing. For V, J and clone size, that table is used; D and trimming come from the DNA. The sample yields some 120,000 clones, roughly 87% seen once. The genes are TRBV6-5 and TRBJ1-3; 12 bases align to TRBD1. The material sequenced was peripheral blood. The sequence was obtained from an elderly man with active or convalescent COVID-19. The CDR3 DNA follows: TGTGCCAGCAGTTTGGGGACAGGGGGCTTTGGAAACACCATATATTTT. Its translation is CASSLGTGGFGNTIYF.